The 29 T cell receptor beta chains presented below share a single source sample, sequenced in a study of response to subunit inactivated influenza vaccine. From the RT-PCR reads, TCRdb called clonotypes with MiXCR, one entry per CDR3 protein. The table shows a few hundred thousand distinct CDR3 sequences, with about 12% occurring only once. The input for sequencing was non-naive T cells sorted from PBMCs, taken about 14 days before vaccination. These receptors all come from a man between 50 and 59 years old who received an inactivated influenza vaccine.

The J gene is TRBJ2-7, the V gene TRBV27; TRBD2 agrees at 7 bases. Trimming at V came to 9 bases and at J to 0 bases, leaving 5 bases not matched to a gene. The CDR3 is 13 residues long. CDR1 is MNHEY and CDR2 is SMNVEV in the germline V gene (reference sequence). CDR3 amino acids: CASRGRHSYEQYF. In DNA form, the CDR3 reads TGTGCCAGTCGCGGGAGACACTCCTACGAGCAGTACTTC.

The V call is TRBV5-6, the J call TRBJ2-5, with D possibly being TRBD1 (6 bases). V was cut by 1 base and J by 4 bases, with 14 bases left in between. The CDR3 runs 15 residues. Germline loops: CDR1 SGHDT, CDR2 YYEEEE. In DNA, the CDR3 is TGTGCCAGCAGCTTGCAGGGGAAGCATCGAGAGACCCAGTACTTC. This encodes CASSLQGKHRETQYF.

This clonotype was seen only a few times. The rearrangement joins TRBV5-1 to TRBJ1-5; D not resolved. Germline CDR1 reads SGHRS; CDR2 reads YFSETQ. The ends were cut back, 0 bases at V and 6 bases at J, with 4 bases in the middle. This CDR3 contains 12 residues. The CDR3 here is CASSLESQPQHF. CDR3 DNA sequence: TGCGCCAGCAGCTTGGAAAGTCAGCCCCAGCATTTT.

This clonotype occurred a few times. The chain uses TRBV5-1 and TRBJ2-1; tentative D call: TRBD1 (6 bases). CDR1 and CDR2 (germline): SGHRS, YFSETQ. The CDR3 is 16 amino acids. Trimming stripped 0 bases from V and 4 bases from J, with 14 bases between. The CDR3 spells CASSLEAGVWYNEQFF. CDR3 nucleotide sequence: TGCGCCAGCAGCTTGGAGGCAGGGGTTTGGTACAATGAGCAGTTCTTC.

This clonotype was observed a few times. The CDR3 DNA is TGTGCCAGCAGCCAAGCAGGGGACAAAAACATTCAGTACTTC. It specifies CASSQAGDKNIQYF. The rearrangement links TRBV4-2 to TRBJ2-4; weak D call: TRBD1 (6 bases). The length of the CDR3 is 14 residues. Germline CDR1 and CDR2: LGHNA and YNFKEQ. V dropped 1 base and J dropped 3 bases, with 7 bases sitting between them.

This clonotype has more than one count but fewer than ten. The genes are TRBV7-9 and TRBJ2-3; 7 bases are a match to TRBD2. The CDR3 spans 14 residues. Germline assignment: CDR1 SEHNR and CDR2 FQNEAQ (reference sequence). Trimming cost V 5 bases and J 7 bases; bases outside gene matches: 9. In DNA, the CDR3 is TGTGCCAGCAGCCCAGGGACTATCCCATATACGCAGTATTTT. Translated, it gives CASSPGTIPYTQYF.

The table lists this clonotype with many counts. The rearrangement joins TRBV3-1 to TRBJ2-2; maybe TRBD1 (6 bases). CDR1 is LGHDT, CDR2 YNNKEL, per germline (reference sequence). This CDR3 is 15 amino acids long. V was clipped by 4 bases and J by 0 bases, with 9 bases between them. CDR3 bases: TGTGCCAGCAGCCCACAGGGAACGAACACCGGGGAGCTGTTTTTT. It translates to CASSPQGTNTGELFF.

This clonotype has at least ten counts. The J gene is TRBJ2-1, the V gene TRBV6-2 or TRBV6-3; the D call may be TRBD1 or TRBD2 (7 bases each). Germline CDR1 reads MNHEY; CDR2 reads SVGEGT. V lost 6 bases and J lost 0, with 24 bases in between. The CDR3 length is 19 residues. The CDR3 protein is CASRPGGGRRRGSYNEQFF. For the CDR3, the DNA is TGTGCCAGCAGACCAGGGGGGGGGCGTCGCCGTGGCTCCTACAATGAGCAGTTCTTC.

This clonotype has only a few counts. J is TRBJ1-1 and V is TRBV4-1; 9 bases agree with TRBD1. Germline V gives CDR1 MGHRA, CDR2 YSYEKL. The CDR3 is made up of 15 amino acids. The ends lost 2 bases at V and 4 bases at J; junction bases unmatched: 5. The CDR3 DNA follows: TGCGCCAGCAGCCAATCCGGGACAGGGAGCACTGAAGCTTTCTTT. The encoded protein is CASSQSGTGSTEAFF.

This clonotype came up many times. The chain combines TRBV11-2 with TRBJ2-2, with 12 nucleotides matching TRBD2. CDR3 size: 19 residues. Trimming cost V 0 bases and J 2 bases; bases outside gene matches: 7. Germline V gene data show CDR1 as SGHAT and CDR2 as FQNNGV. The chain's CDR3 is CASSLDLPGLAGNTGELFF. Here the CDR3 DNA reads TGTGCCAGCAGCTTAGATCTCCCCGGACTAGCGGGAAACACCGGGGAGCTGTTTTTT.

The chain links TRBV20-1 to TRBJ2-7, with D unresolved. Trimming stripped 0 bases from V and 2 bases from J, with 11 bases between. CDR3 length: 14 residues. Germline values: CDR1 DFQATT, CDR2 SNEGSKA (reference sequence). CDR3 in DNA: TGCAGTGCTAGAGAGGGCAGCATTACCTACGAGCAGTACTTC. Translating gives CSAREGSITYEQYF.

This clonotype was recorded a few times. This chain joins TRBV5-8 and TRBJ2-3, with 7 bases matching TRBD1. Trimming removed 3 bases from V and 5 bases from J; junction bases left unmatched: 12. CDR3 length: 16 residues. From germline, CDR1 is SGHTS and CDR2 YDEGEE. In DNA, the CDR3 is TGTGCCAGCAGCTGGGGGATGGGACAGCAACAAGATACGCAGTATTTT. It specifies CASSWGMGQQQDTQYF.

The chain employs TRBV2 and TRBJ2-7, with D possibly TRBD1 on 6 matching bases. This CDR3 is built from 14 residues. V was trimmed by 6 bases and J by 0 bases, leaving 12 bases between them. Germline lookup yields CDR1 SNHLY and CDR2 FYNNEI. The CDR3 region is CASSYRDISYEQYF. The CDR3 DNA reads TGTGCCAGCAGCTACCGGGACATCTCCTACGAGCAGTACTTC.

This clonotype was counted between two and nine times. The chain links TRBV20-1 to TRBJ2-3, with 11 bases identical to TRBD2. Germline V CDR1 and CDR2: DFQATT, SNEGSKA (reference sequence). V trimming: 5 bases; J trimming: 6 bases; junction bases outside the gene matches: 10. This CDR3 region has 15 residues. CDR3 protein: CSALAGGIWTDTQYF. The DNA for the CDR3 is TGCAGTGCTCTAGCGGGGGGAATCTGGACGGATACGCAGTATTTT.

The chain combines TRBV10-3 with TRBJ2-1; 12 nucleotides agree with TRBD2. Germline V gene lookup returns CDR1 ENHRY and CDR2 SYGVKD. Trimming took 4 bases from V and 2 from J; bases not matched to a gene: 6. The length of the CDR3 is 17 residues. The CDR3 loop reads CAISGLGLAGPYNEQFF. In DNA, the CDR3 is TGTGCCATCAGTGGGTTAGGACTAGCGGGGCCCTACAATGAGCAGTTCTTC.

This clonotype has only a few counts. This chain uses TRBV7-2 with TRBJ1-6, with D possibly being TRBD1 (6 bases). From germline, CDR1 is SGHTA and CDR2 FQGNSA. The CDR3 sequence is 15 residues long. V lost 4 bases and J 3 bases, leaving 10 bases between the germline ends. The CDR3, as DNA: TGTGCCAGCAGCTCTCAGGGGTACTATAATTCACCCCTCCACTTT. Protein sequence: CASSSQGYYNSPLHF.

This clonotype was counted between two and nine times. The chain carries TRBV10-3 and TRBJ2-7, with 12 bases that match TRBD1. Unmatched junction bases numbered 2, after V lost 4 bases and J lost 1 base. The germline V gene has CDR1 ENHRY and CDR2 SYGVKD. CDR3 length: 15 residues. CDR3 amino acids: CAISGGQGASYEQYF. The CDR3 bases are TGTGCCATCAGTGGGGGACAGGGGGCTTCCTACGAGCAGTACTTC.

This chain connects TRBV9 to TRBJ2-1; 7 nucleotides align to TRBD2. This CDR3 comprises 14 residues. The germline V gene encodes CDR1 SGDLS and CDR2 YYNGEE. Unmatched junction bases numbered 8, after V lost 1 base and J lost 10 bases. CDR3 sequence (DNA): TGTGCCAGCAGCGTATCGCGGGGAGGGGCGGAGCAGTTCTTC. Its translation is CASSVSRGGAEQFF.

This clonotype was detected only a few times. This chain joins TRBV5-1 and TRBJ1-1, with D maybe TRBD1 (5 bases). Between the trimmed V and J ends, which lost 3 bases and 1 base, there was a span of 13 bases. The CDR3 covers 15 residues. The germline CDR1 and CDR2 sequences are SGHRS and YFSETQ. CDR3 residues: CASSWRGNANTEAFF. As DNA, the CDR3 is TGCGCCAGCAGCTGGCGGGGCAACGCGAACACTGAAGCTTTCTTT.

The chain has TRBV20-1 and TRBJ2-7, with 7 bases identical to TRBD2. CDR1 is DFQATT and CDR2 is SNEGSKA in the germline V gene (reference sequence). The ends lost 0 bases at V and 6 bases at J; junction bases unmatched: 11. This CDR3 has 15 amino acids. Here the CDR3 DNA reads TGCAGTGCTAGAGATCTCGAGGGAGGGCCTTTCGAGCAGTACTTC. Translation: CSARDLEGGPFEQYF.

In its sample, this clonotype was seen many times. The V gene is TRBV29-1, the J gene TRBJ2-1; weak D call: TRBD2 (6 bases). V lost 6 bases and J 0 bases, leaving 12 bases between the germline ends. Per the germline V gene, CDR1 is SQVTM and CDR2 is ANQGSEA. This CDR3 comprises 14 residues. The CDR3: CSVTWGGSYNEQFF. CDR3 sequence (DNA): TGCAGCGTGACTTGGGGAGGCTCCTACAATGAGCAGTTCTTC.

A single count supports this clonotype. The chain uses TRBV5-8 and TRBJ2-7, with a tentative D call TRBD1 (6 bases). V was shortened by 5 bases and J by 2 bases, with 17 bases between the two germline ends. The CDR3 loop spans 15 amino acids. Germline loops: CDR1 SGHTS, CDR2 YDEGEE. The DNA for the CDR3 is TGTGCCAGCAGGCCCCCAAGGGGGAGTGCCTACGAGCAGTACTTC. This codes for CASRPPRGSAYEQYF.

This clonotype appeared a single time. A much larger clone lies a single base off, so this may be a read error. This chain links TRBV18 with TRBJ1-5, with D unclear. The CDR3 extends over 16 amino acids. V was cut by 2 bases and J by 3 bases, with 14 bases left in between. Germline V gives CDR1 KGHSH, CDR2 LQKENI. The chain's CDR3 is CASSPGARSPNQPQHF. DNA for the CDR3: TGTGCCAGCTCACCAGGTGCTAGAAGTCCCAATCAGCCCCAGCATTTT.

The J gene is TRBJ2-5, the V gene TRBV29-1, with D possibly TRBD1 on 5 matching bases. CDR3 length equals 14 residues. V shed 4 bases and J shed 2 bases, with 14 bases lying between them. Germline lookup yields CDR1 SQVTM and CDR2 ANQGSEA. CDR3 protein: CSVGVGARQETQYF. The CDR3 nucleotides are TGCAGCGTTGGGGTAGGGGCTAGGCAAGAGACCCAGTACTTC.

This clonotype showed up many times. This rearrangement joins TRBV4-2 to TRBJ2-3; possibly TRBD2 for D (6 bases). Trimming removed 0 bases from V and 0 bases from J, with 13 bases in between. Germline V CDR1 and CDR2: LGHNA, YNFKEQ. The CDR3 contains 17 residues. In DNA form, the CDR3 reads TGTGCCAGCAGCCAAGACAGTAGCGGAGCGAGCACAGATACGCAGTATTTT. Protein product: CASSQDSSGASTDTQYF.

The DNA for the CDR3 is TGCGCCAGCAGCTTCTTGCCCGGGACGAACTCCTACGAGCAGTACTTC. It codes for CASSFLPGTNSYEQYF. The chain recombines TRBV5-1 with TRBJ2-7; D tentatively reads TRBD1 or TRBD2 (5 bases each). The CDR3 sequence is 16 residues long. Trimming pared 2 bases from V and 0 bases from J, leaving 15 bases between. Germline V gene data show CDR1 as SGHRS and CDR2 as YFSETQ.

CDR3 amino acids: CATSRGWGETQYF. In nucleotides, the CDR3 is TGTGCCACCAGCAGAGGTTGGGGTGAGACCCAGTACTTC. The chain links TRBV15 to TRBJ2-5; D is unclear. V lost 1 base and J 5 bases, leaving 8 bases between the germline ends. Germline V gives CDR1 LNHNV, CDR2 YYDKDF (reference sequence). This CDR3 is 13 amino acids long.

This clonotype was picked up many times. DNA for the CDR3: TGTGCCAGCAGCTTACAAGCGGGGGCCTACAATGAGCAGTTCTTC. This gives the protein CASSLQAGAYNEQFF. This rearrangement joins TRBV7-8 to TRBJ2-1; 8 bases map to TRBD2. J was trimmed by 2 bases and V by 2 bases; bases with no gene match: 2. The length of the CDR3 is 15 residues. Germline V gives CDR1 SGHVS, CDR2 FQNEAQ.

J is TRBJ2-7 and V is TRBV28; TRBD1 aligns across 11 bases. V lost 6 bases, J lost 6 bases, and 10 bases stayed unmatched. Germline CDR1 and CDR2: MDHEN and SYDVKM. The CDR3 has 15 amino acids. CDR3 DNA: TGTGCCAGCAGAACCGGGACAGGGGGTAGCGGCGAGCAGTACTTC. It specifies CASRTGTGGSGEQYF.